This TCR beta chain was sequenced in a study of T-cell memory formation after mild COVID-19. Broader study findings: The main location of contracting CD4+ clones was CM and EM, and that of contracting CD8+ clones was EMRA.

Germline CDR1 DFQATT, CDR2 SNEGSKA (reference sequence). The CDR3 loop spans 13 amino acids. Trimming took 5 bases from V and 2 from J; bases not matched to a gene: 3. This clonotype has only a few counts. Its antigen is currently unknown. With constant-segment primers, 5'RACE yielded cDNA libraries of TCR alpha and TCR beta that carried sample barcodes and UMIs. Via MiXCR, TCRdb re-called the 5' RACE reads, giving one row per CDR3 protein. This sample has about 450,000 distinct CDR3 sequences, with more than 20% found just once. The V call is TRBV20-1, the J call TRBJ2-7, with 10 bases matching TRBD1. Sample: PBMCs or a T cell subset sorted from them (not recorded which). The clonotype comes from an adult woman who had mild COVID-19 (a few samples of this study predate the infection). Cell type and time point are not known. The CDR3 DNA follows: TGCAGTGCTGGGGACAGGGGAGCCTACGAGCAGTACTTC. Translating gives CSAGDRGAYEQYF.